These 26 T cell receptor beta chains came from one sample sequenced in a study of cytomegalovirus exposure and HLA in healthy donors. PCR amplification relied on 60 Vbeta primers (plus 13 Jbeta primers). The repertoire was sequenced with immunoSEQ multiplex PCR; TCRdb's copy has only in-frame clones and lacks some. The sample lists roughly 120,000 clones; around 82% were seen once. The sample was PBMCs. The receptors stem from a woman aged 30 to 39 in good health and CMV-seropositive.

The sample holds a few counts of this clone. The chain recombines TRBV11-3 with TRBJ2-7, with TRBD2 matching 7 bases. This CDR3 contains 14 residues. V shed 8 bases, J shed 1 base, and the junction held 8 bases outside the gene matches. Germline V lookup: CDR1 SGHNT, CDR2 YENEEA. CDR3 protein: CASSTGLHSYEQYF. In DNA, the CDR3 is TGTGCCAGCTCGACGGGACTACATTCCTACGAGCAGTACTTC. The variable domain in full, with the rest retrieved from reference TRBV11-3 and TRBJ2-7, is EAGVVQSPRYKIIEKKQPVAFWCNPISGHNTLYWYLQNLGQGPELLIRYENEEAVDDSQLPKDRFSAERLKGVDSTLKIQPAELGDSAVYLCASSTGLHSYEQYFGPGTRLTVT.

The chain combines TRBV18 with TRBJ1-3, with TRBD1 as a possible D gene (6 bases). Germline V gene data show CDR1 as KGHSH and CDR2 as LQKENI. CDR3 length: 16 amino acids. Trimming left V 4 bases short and J 1 base short, with 14 bases between. The CDR3, as DNA: TGTGCCAGCTCACAAATGACAGGTTATTCTGGAAACACCATATATTTT. Protein product: CASSQMTGYSGNTIYF.

The chain is built from TRBV5-5 and TRBJ2-7; 10 nucleotides match TRBD2. The CDR3 length is 15 residues. CDR1 and CDR2 from the germline V gene are SGHKS and YYEKEE (reference sequence). The V segment lost 4 bases and the J segment 2 bases; nucleotides outside the gene matches: 6. Here the CDR3 DNA reads TGTGCCAGCAGCCTAAGCGGGGGGGCCGCCTACGAGCAGTACTTC. Its translation: CASSLSGGAAYEQYF.

This clone was picked up a small number of times. V and J are TRBV7-9 and TRBJ1-1; D call uncertain. The germline V gene encodes CDR1 SEHNR and CDR2 FQNEAQ (reference sequence). The CDR3 runs to 11 residues. V lost 6 bases to trimming and J lost 5 bases, with 7 bases between them. The DNA for the CDR3 is TGTGCCAGCAGGGAGGTTACTGAAGCTTTCTTT. Translation gives CASREVTEAFF. Based on the CDR3 plus reference TRBV7-9 and TRBJ1-1, the full variable domain is DTGVSQNPRHKITKRGQNVTFRCDPISEHNRLYWYRQTLGQGPEFLTYFQNEAQLEKSRLLSDRFSAERPKGSFSTLEIQRTEQGDSAMYLCASREVTEAFFGQGTRLTVV.

This clone was recorded a few times. The rearrangement links TRBV19 to TRBJ1-2; TRBD1 matches 9 bases. CDR1 LNHDA and CDR2 SQIVND come from the germline V gene (reference sequence). The ends lost 5 bases at V and 1 base at J; junction bases unmatched: 5. CDR3 length: 15 residues. CDR3 in DNA: TGTGCCAGTAGTCAATGGGACAGGGATAACTATGGCTACACCTTC. Translated: CASSQWDRDNYGYTF.

The genes are TRBV4-1 and TRBJ1-1, with unresolved D. The CDR3 has 15 residues. The germline CDR1 and CDR2 sequences are MGHRA and YSYEKL. Between the trimmed V and J ends, which lost 4 bases and 6 bases, there was a span of 18 bases. The CDR3 loop reads CASSPAQTSLPEAFF. The CDR3 DNA follows: TGCGCCAGCAGCCCAGCTCAGACTAGCCTCCCTGAAGCTTTCTTT.

This clone was observed a few times. J is TRBJ1-2 and V is TRBV7-8, with 7 nucleotides matching TRBD1. CDR3 length: 14 amino acids. V lost 5 bases, J lost 4 bases, and 7 bases stayed unmatched. The germline V gene encodes CDR1 SGHVS and CDR2 FQNEAQ. Written as DNA, the CDR3 is TGTGCCAGCAGCGAAGCCGGGACAGCCTATGGCTACACCTTC. It codes for CASSEAGTAYGYTF. The variable domain in full, completed from reference TRBV7-8 and TRBJ1-2, reads GAGVSQSPRYKVAKRGQDVALRCDPISGHVSLFWYQQALGQGPEFLTYFQNEAQLDKSGLPSDRFFAERPEGSVSTLKIQRTQQEDSAVYLCASSEAGTAYGYTFGSGTRLTVV.

This sequence joins TRBV29-1 and TRBJ1-1; D possibly corresponds to TRBD1 (5 bases). Germline loops: CDR1 SQVTM, CDR2 ANQGSEA. The CDR3 length is 18 residues. V gave up 5 bases and J gave up 4 bases, with 29 bases separating them. The CDR3 DNA reads TGCAGCGTTAGAGACAATACAGGACTATCGGGGGGGGGCACTGAAGCTTTCTTT. Translated, it gives CSVRDNTGLSGGGTEAFF.

This clone was counted between two and nine times. The chain links TRBV29-1 to TRBJ2-3; TRBD1 might be the D (7 bases). Germline-derived CDR1 and CDR2 are SQVTM and ANQGSEA. The V end lost 6 bases, the J end lost 1 base, and 20 bases lay between the germline ends. CDR3 length equals 16 residues. The CDR3 nucleotides read TGCAGCGTGGAGGGGGGACACAGGGGTGGCACAGATACGCAGTATTTT. This gives the protein CSVEGGHRGGTDTQYF.

The V and J genes are TRBV6-1 and TRBJ1-1; 10 bases line up with TRBD1. The CDR3 covers 14 residues. Germline loops: CDR1 MNHNS, CDR2 SASEGT. Trimming cost V 6 bases and J 3 bases; bases outside gene matches: 4. CDR3 amino acids: CASSLGQGYTEAFF. The CDR3, as DNA: TGTGCCAGCAGCTTGGGACAGGGGTACACTGAAGCTTTCTTT.

Details on this clone: An end of the junction does not agree with germline; a read error may underlie this. The chain uses TRBV6-5 and TRBJ1-2; weak D call: TRBD1 (5 bases). The CDR3 sequence is 15 residues long. CDR1 and CDR2 from the germline V gene are MNHEY and SVGAGI. CDR3 loop: CATSLPAGPVYGYTF. The CDR3 coding sequence is TGTGCCACCAGTCTTCCGGCAGGGCCTGTTTATGGCTACACCTTC.

V usage is TRBV6-5 and J usage is TRBJ1-1; a weak D match, TRBD1 (5 bases). Germline V gene lookup returns CDR1 MNHEY and CDR2 SVGAGI. V lost 2 bases, J lost 5 bases, and 15 bases lay in between. This CDR3 has 15 residues. This chain's CDR3 is CASSYLAGAGTEAFF. CDR3 DNA sequence: TGTGCCAGCAGTTACCTCGCCGGGGCGGGAACTGAAGCTTTCTTT.

This chain joins TRBV2 and TRBJ1-4, with D hard to call. The CDR3 loop spans 13 amino acids. CDR1 and CDR2 (germline): SNHLY, FYNNEI. Trimming removed 4 bases at V and 2 bases at J, with 5 bases between. CDR3 in DNA: TGTGCCAGCAGTGTGAGGACTAATGAAAAACTGTTTTTT. Amino acid sequence: CASSVRTNEKLFF.

This clone has just one count. This chain connects TRBV19 to TRBJ2-3, with a possible D match to TRBD2 (6 bases). This CDR3 has 14 amino acids. The V end lost 7 bases, the J end lost 1 base, and 12 bases lay between the germline ends. Germline assignment: CDR1 LNHDA and CDR2 SQIVND (reference sequence). CDR3 nucleotides: TGTGCCAGTACCCGGGCTAGCGGCACAGATACGCAGTATTTT. Translating gives CASTRASGTDTQYF.

The chain carries TRBV10-3 and TRBJ1-4; TRBD1 aligns across 7 bases. V was clipped by 6 bases and J by 8 bases; unmatched bases: 6. Germline CDR1 ENHRY, CDR2 SYGVKD. The CDR3 length is 13 residues. CDR3 loop: CAIREGQKEKLFF. In nucleotides, the CDR3 is TGTGCCATCAGAGAGGGACAGAAGGAAAAACTGTTTTTT.

The V call is TRBV11-2, the J call TRBJ1-6, with D possibly matching TRBD1 (6 bases). The germline V gene encodes CDR1 SGHAT and CDR2 FQNNGV. The V and J ends lost 1 base and 7 bases respectively, with 11 bases between them. This CDR3 region has 15 residues. The CDR3 DNA reads as TGTGCCAGCAGCTTAGTACAGGGCCTAAATTCACCCCTCCACTTT. Protein: CASSLVQGLNSPLHF.

CDR3 nucleotides: TGTGCCAGCAGTCCCTATGACACCTTCGATGAGCAGTTCTTC. Translated: CASSPYDTFDEQFF. The chain has TRBV6-4 and TRBJ2-1; no clear D gene. The V gene lost 5 bases and the J gene lost 8 bases, with 16 bases spanning the gap. CDR3 length: 14 amino acids. Germline CDR1 reads MRHNA; CDR2 reads SNTAGT.

The chain has TRBV29-1 and TRBJ1-1; a weak D match, TRBD1 (6 bases). The CDR3 is made up of 15 amino acids. V was shortened by 2 bases and J by 1 base, with 14 bases between the two germline ends. Germline assignment: CDR1 SQVTM and CDR2 ANQGSEA. For the CDR3, the DNA is TGCAGCGTTGAATCACCCGGGACAAAGAACACTGAAGCTTTCTTT. Translating it yields CSVESPGTKNTEAFF.

The CDR3: CASRHTQGASYGYTF. The CDR3, as DNA: TGTGCCAGCAGGCACACTCAGGGGGCCTCATATGGCTACACCTTC. The V call is TRBV6-5, the J call TRBJ1-2, with TRBD1 matching 8 bases. This CDR3 has 15 amino acids. Germline CDR1 and CDR2: MNHEY and SVGAGI. V lost 6 bases and J lost 5; bases outside the gene matches: 11.

This clone was seen more than once but under ten times. The CDR3 sequence: CASRPAGYEYEQYF. CDR3 sequence (DNA): TGTGCCAGTAGACCCGCAGGGTATGAATACGAGCAGTACTTC. This chain links TRBV19 with TRBJ2-7; weak D call: TRBD1 (5 bases). This CDR3 has 14 residues. Per the germline V gene, CDR1 is LNHDA and CDR2 is SQIVND (reference sequence). The V gene lost 6 bases and the J gene lost 4 bases, with 16 bases spanning the gap.

This clone was recorded a few times. The J gene is TRBJ1-1, the V gene TRBV7-6, with a possible D match to TRBD1 (6 bases). The V gene's germline CDR1 is SGHVS and CDR2 FNYEAQ. V shed 4 bases and J shed 3 bases, with 12 bases lying between them. The CDR3 is made up of 14 amino acids. CDR3 coding DNA: TGTGCCAGCAGCTCGGGGGGCGAGGACACTGAAGCTTTCTTT. Translated: CASSSGGEDTEAFF.

The CDR3 loop is CASSADSGRDGEQFF. The CDR3 nucleotides are TGTGCCAGCAGTGCGGATAGCGGGAGGGATGGTGAGCAGTTCTTC. The chain uses TRBV2 and TRBJ2-1, with 11 bases lining up with TRBD2. The CDR3 is 15 amino acids. Germline CDR1 and CDR2: SNHLY and FYNNEI. V lost 4 bases to trimming and J lost 9 bases; unmatched junction nucleotides: 8.

This clone is a singleton in its sample. The chain recombines TRBV25-1 with TRBJ2-1; 11 nucleotides align to TRBD2. This CDR3 comprises 16 residues. Unmatched junction bases numbered 3, after V lost 1 base and J lost 4 bases. Germline loops: CDR1 MGHDK, CDR2 SYGVNS. The CDR3 DNA reads TGTGCCAGCAGTGAATTGGCTAGCGGGGGGTACAATGAGCAGTTCTTC. Amino acid sequence: CASSELASGGYNEQFF.

The chain employs TRBV5-1 and TRBJ2-7; the D gene is possibly TRBD2 (5 bases). V lost 4 bases to trimming and J lost 3 bases, with 8 bases between them. The CDR3 consists of 12 residues. Germline assignment: CDR1 SGHRS and CDR2 YFSETQ. CDR3 sequence reads: CASSPSGYEQYF. CDR3 coding DNA: TGCGCCAGCAGCCCAAGCGGCTACGAGCAGTACTTC.

The chain joins TRBV5-4 to TRBJ2-5, with 13 bases aligning to TRBD2. In germline, CDR1 is SGHNT, CDR2 YYREEE (reference sequence). CDR3 length: 15 amino acids. The V segment lost 4 bases and the J segment 5 bases; nucleotides outside the gene matches: 5. CDR3 in amino acids: CASSRTSGGTETQYF. The CDR3 DNA reads TGTGCCAGCAGCCGGACTAGCGGGGGTACGGAGACCCAGTACTTC. The variable domain in full, with the rest retrieved from reference TRBV5-4 and TRBJ2-5, is ETGVTQSPTHLIKTRGQQVTLRCSSQSGHNTVSWYQQALGQGPQFIFQYYREEENGRGNFPPRFSGLQFPNYSSELNVNALELDDSALYLCASSRTSGGTETQYFGPGTRLLVL.

The chain employs TRBV30 and TRBJ1-5; no clear D gene. Germline assignment: CDR1 GTSNPN and CDR2 SVGIG (reference sequence). Between the trimmed V and J ends, which lost 1 base and 7 bases, there was a span of 11 bases. The CDR3 contains 13 residues. The DNA of the CDR3 is TGTGCCTGGAGTGGGTCTCTAGGACAGCCCCAGCATTTT. Its protein is CAWSGSLGQPQHF.